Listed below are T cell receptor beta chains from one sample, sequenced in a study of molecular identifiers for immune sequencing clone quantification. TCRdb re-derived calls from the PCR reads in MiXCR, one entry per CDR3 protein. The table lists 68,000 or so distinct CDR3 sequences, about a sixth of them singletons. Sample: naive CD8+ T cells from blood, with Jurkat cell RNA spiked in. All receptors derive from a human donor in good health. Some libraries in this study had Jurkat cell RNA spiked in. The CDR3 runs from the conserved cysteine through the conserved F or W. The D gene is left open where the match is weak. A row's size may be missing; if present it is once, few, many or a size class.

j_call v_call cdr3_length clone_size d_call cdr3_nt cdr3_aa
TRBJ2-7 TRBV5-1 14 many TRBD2 TGCGCCAGCAGCTCGACTAGCGGGAGTAGCGAGCAGTACTTC CASSSTSGSSEQYF
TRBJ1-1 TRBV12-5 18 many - TGTGCTAGTGGTTTGGTAAGTGTGGAGGGGACGCCGAACACTGAAGCTTTCTTT CASGLVSVEGTPNTEAFF
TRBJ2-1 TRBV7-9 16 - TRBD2 TGTGCCAGCAGCCACCGACTAGCGGGACTTTACAATGAGCAGTTCTTC CASSHRLAGLYNEQFF
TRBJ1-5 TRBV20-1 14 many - TGCAGTGCAAAGGGGGGTGGCCAGAGTCAGCCCCAGCATTTT CSAKGGGQSQPQHF
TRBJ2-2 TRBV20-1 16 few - TGCAGTGCTAGAGACGTGGGAGAGACCAACACCGGGGAGCTGTTTTTT CSARDVGETNTGELFF
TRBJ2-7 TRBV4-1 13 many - TGCGCCAGCAGCCTGGACCGGTCCTACGAGCAGTACTTC CASSLDRSYEQYF
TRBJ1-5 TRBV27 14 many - TGTGCCAGCAGTTTGGGGGTTGGCAATCAGCCCCAGCATTTT CASSLGVGNQPQHF
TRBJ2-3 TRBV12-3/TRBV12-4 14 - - TGTGCCAGCAGTTTATCAGGGCCAACAGATACGCAGTATTTT CASSLSGPTDTQYF
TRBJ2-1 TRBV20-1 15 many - TGCAGTGCTAGAGATCTGGGAGACGCCAAGAATGAGCAGTTCTTC CSARDLGDAKNEQFF
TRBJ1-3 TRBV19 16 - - TGTGCCAGTAGTATTGAAGCCGTAGGCGCTGGAAACACCATATATTTT CASSIEAVGAGNTIYF
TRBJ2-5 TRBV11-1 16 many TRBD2 TGTGCCAGCAGCCCTGGGACTAGCGGGAGTTCTGAGACCCAGTACTTC CASSPGTSGSSETQYF
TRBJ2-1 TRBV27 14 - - TGTGCCAGCAGTGTTATTAGCTCCTACAATGAGCAGTTCTTC CASSVISSYNEQFF
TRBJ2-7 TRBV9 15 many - TGTGCCAGCAGCGTAGGGGGGGCGGGAGCTATCGAGCAGTACTTC CASSVGGAGAIEQYF
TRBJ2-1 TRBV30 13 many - TGTGCCTGGAGCGCCCCCCCGACCCATGAGCAGTTCTTC CAWSAPPTHEQFF
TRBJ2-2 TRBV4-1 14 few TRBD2 TGCGCCGGCGGACTAGCGGGAGAGTACGGGGAGCTGTTTTTT CAGGLAGEYGELFF
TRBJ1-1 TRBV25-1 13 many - TGTGCCAGCAGTGAATATGGGGGGACTGAAGCTTTCTTT CASSEYGGTEAFF
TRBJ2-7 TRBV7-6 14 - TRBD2 TGTGCCAGCAGCATTACTAGCGGGAGTGGTGAGCAGTACTTC CASSITSGSGEQYF
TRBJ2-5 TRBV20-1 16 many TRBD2 TGCAGTGCTAGATTGCTAGCGGGAGGGAAGGTAGAGACCCAGTACTTC CSARLLAGGKVETQYF
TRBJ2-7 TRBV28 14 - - TGTGCCAGCAGTTTCTTGGAGGCTTTGGGGGGCACTGACTTC CASSFLEALGGTDF
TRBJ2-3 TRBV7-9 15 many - TGTGCCAGCAGCAATCCACTAGTTCTGGAAGATACGCAGTATTTT CASSNPLVLEDTQYF
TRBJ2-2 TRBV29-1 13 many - TGCAGCGTTGTAGCGGAGAACACCGGGGAGCTGTTTTTT CSVVAENTGELFF
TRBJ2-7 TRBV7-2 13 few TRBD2 TGTGCCAGCAACTGGGAGGGCTCCTACGAGCAGTACTTC CASNWEGSYEQYF
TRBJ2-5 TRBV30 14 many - TGTGCCTGGAGTGTCGGGGCCGGGCCGGAGACCCAGTACTTC CAWSVGAGPETQYF
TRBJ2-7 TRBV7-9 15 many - TGTGCCAGCAGTCCCCCCGGGACACCCGTTTACGAGCAGTACTTC CASSPPGTPVYEQYF
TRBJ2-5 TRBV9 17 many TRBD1 TGTGCCAGCAGCGTAGATTTTCAGGGGGCGAGGGAAGAGACCCAGTACTTC CASSVDFQGAREETQYF
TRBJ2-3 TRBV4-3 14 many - TGCGCCAGCAGCCAAGAATATGTATCAGATACGCAGTATTTT CASSQEYVSDTQYF
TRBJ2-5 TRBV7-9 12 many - TGTGCCAGCAGGGGCCCGCAAGAGACCCAGTACTTC CASRGPQETQYF
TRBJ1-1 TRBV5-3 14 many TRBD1 TGTGCCAGCAGCTTGGGGACAGGGACCACTGAAGCTTTCTTT CASSLGTGTTEAFF
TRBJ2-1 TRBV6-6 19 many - TGTGCCAGCAGTTATGGCGGGGCGACTAGTGTTGGCGCCTACAATGAGCAGTTCTTC CASSYGGATSVGAYNEQFF
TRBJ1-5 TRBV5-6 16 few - TGTGCCAGCAGCTTAGGCGCGGACAGCTACTCTAAGCCCCAGCATTTT CASSLGADSYSKPQHF
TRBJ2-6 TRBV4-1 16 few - TGCGTCAGCAGCCAAGACCCCAAGGCTGGCGCCAACGTTCTGACTTTC CVSSQDPKAGANVLTF
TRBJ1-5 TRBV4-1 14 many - TGCGCCAGCAGCCAAGTTCCTCGCAATCAGCCCCAGCATTTT CASSQVPRNQPQHF
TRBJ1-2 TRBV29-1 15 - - TGCAGCGTTCTCAACAGGGCGAAAGCTACCTATGGCTACACCTTC CSVLNRAKATYGYTF
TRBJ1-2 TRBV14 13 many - TGTGCCAGCAGCCCCTTTGGGGTTCCTGGCTACACCTTC CASSPFGVPGYTF
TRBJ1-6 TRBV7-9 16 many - TGTGCCAGCAGCAAAAACCCCCCCGGGGCCGGTTCACCCCTCCACTTT CASSKNPPGAGSPLHF
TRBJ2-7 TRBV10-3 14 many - TGTGCCATCAGTGAGTCAGGACCGTACTACGAGCAGTACTTC CAISESGPYYEQYF